A selection of T cell receptor beta chains follows, all from one sample in a study of blood T cell repertoires in COVID-19. Using immunoSEQ multiplex PCR, the repertoire was profiled, and TCRdb retains in-frame clones only, with some absent. Seen here are about 250,000 clones, roughly 80% observed once, and the top ten hold more than 4%. The sequencing sample was made of PBMCs or T cells enriched from blood (not recorded which). The receptor source for this set is a man aged 35 to 55 who had been exposed to COVID-19. Both conserved end residues are part of each CDR3.

12 | TRBV7-9 | CASLWGDGELFF
12 | TRBV5-8 | CASSSAGREQYF
15 | TRBV7-9 | CASSGETSGSQEQYF
14 | TRBV18 | CASSPRDSLYGYTF
17 | TRBV11-2 | CASSLGVSGLLGEKLFF
14 | TRBV4-1 | CASSQAEITGELFF
13 | TRBV5-1 | CASSSTGYQPQHF
15 | TRBV5-1 | CASSLAETGGNEQFF
14 | TRBV11-2 | CASSFPDRVYGYTF
12 | TRBV30 | CAWSVPGRRAFF
14 | TRBV10-1 | CASSALAGGRYRFF
16 | TRBV7-2 | CASSSGVGPLENTIYF
13 | TRBV2 | CASGRDTLQPQHF
16 | TRBV27 | CASSLRQGLVVYEQYF
12 | TRBV30 | CAWSVRSYGYTF
14 | TRBV18 | CASSLGRGNTEAFF
15 | TRBV6-5 | CASRAALAILNEQFF
21 | TRBV28 | CASSPSGTSGRGPPGGRDQYF
16 | TRBV11-2 | CASSLNWGTGGNTIYF
15 | TRBV7-3 | CASSLKLAGVDEQFF
13 | TRBV7-9 | CASSSGIDNEQFF
15 | TRBV9 | CASSVGLSSTDTQYF
15 | TRBV19 | CASSGASGNRREQYF
17 | TRBV6-6 | CASSHQRPTSGHYEQYF
13 | TRBV27 | CASRKEMNTEAFF
15 | TRBV5-5 | CASTPTSGWVYGYTF
14 | TRBV7-9 | CASSVRGDGTEAFF
17 | TRBV20-1 | CSASLLAGGPRKKEQYF
17 | TRBV5-4 | CASSAFDRGREDTEAFF
11 | TRBV14 | CAITGAGELFF
11 | TRBV12-3/TRBV12-4 | CASTNGRWAFF